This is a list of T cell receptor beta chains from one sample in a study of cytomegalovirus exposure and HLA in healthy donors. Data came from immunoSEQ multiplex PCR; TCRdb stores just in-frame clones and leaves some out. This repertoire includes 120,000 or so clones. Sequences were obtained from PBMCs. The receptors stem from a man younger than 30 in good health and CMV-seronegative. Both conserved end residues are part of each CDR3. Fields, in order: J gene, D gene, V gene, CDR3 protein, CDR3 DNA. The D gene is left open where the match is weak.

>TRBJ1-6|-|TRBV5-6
CASSWATGTPNDNSPLHF
TGTGCCAGCAGCTGGGCGACCGGGACACCAAACGATAATTCACCCCTCCACTTT
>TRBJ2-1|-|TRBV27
CASSLWTGPFGSYNEQFF
TGTGCCAGCAGTTTATGGACTGGCCCTTTCGGTTCCTACAATGAGCAGTTCTTC
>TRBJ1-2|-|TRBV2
CATLLLRVNYGYTF
TGTGCCACCTTGCTTCTCAGGGTTAACTATGGCTACACCTTC
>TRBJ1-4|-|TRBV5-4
CASSLFPENANEKLFF
TGTGCCAGCAGCTTGTTCCCGGAGAACGCTAATGAAAAACTGTTTTTT
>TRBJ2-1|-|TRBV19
CASRPGGSYNEQFF
TGTGCCAGCCGGCCGGGTGGCTCCTACAATGAGCAGTTCTTC
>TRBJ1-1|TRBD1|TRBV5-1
CASSLVDRAENTEAFF
TGCGCCAGCAGCTTGGTCGACAGGGCGGAGAACACTGAAGCTTTCTTT
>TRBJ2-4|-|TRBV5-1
CASSLFAGAENIQYF
TGCGCCAGCAGCTTGTTTGCAGGGGCCGAAAACATTCAGTACTTC
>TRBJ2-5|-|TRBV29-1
CSVEGAAQETQYF
TGCAGCGTTGAAGGGGCTGCGCAAGAGACCCAGTACTTC
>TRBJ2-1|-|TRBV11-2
CASSFNRGSGYYYNEQFF
TGTGCCAGCAGCTTTAACCGGGGAAGCGGGTATTACTACAATGAGCAGTTCTTC
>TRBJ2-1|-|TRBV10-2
CASSESGGTGNEQFF
TGCGCCAGCAGTGAGTCTGGCGGGACTGGCAATGAGCAGTTCTTC
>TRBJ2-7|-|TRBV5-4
CASSLPDNPYEQYF
TGTGCCAGCAGCTTACCGGACAACCCCTACGAGCAGTACTTC
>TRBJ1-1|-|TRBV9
CASSQTYSGTEAFF
TGTGCCAGCAGCCAAACTTACAGTGGTACTGAAGCTTTCTTT
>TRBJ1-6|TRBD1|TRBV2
CASSDHRGQQGSPLHF
TGTGCCAGCAGTGACCACAGGGGACAGCAAGGTTCACCCCTCCACTTT
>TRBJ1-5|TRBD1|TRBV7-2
CASSLADRGQPQHF
TGTGCCAGCAGCTTAGCGGACAGGGGTCAGCCCCAGCATTTT
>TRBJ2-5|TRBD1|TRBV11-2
CASSFRDSQETQYF
TGTGCCAGCAGCTTCCGGGACAGCCAAGAGACCCAGTACTTC
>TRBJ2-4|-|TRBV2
CASSEEGIAKNIQYF
TGTGCCAGCAGTGAGGAGGGCATAGCCAAAAACATTCAGTACTTC
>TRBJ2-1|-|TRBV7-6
CASSLGAGAHNEQFF
TGTGCCAGCAGCTTAGGGGCAGGGGCCCACAATGAGCAGTTCTTC
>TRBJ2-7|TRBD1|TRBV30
CAWSAGTGPYEQYF
TGTGCCTGGAGTGCCGGGACAGGGCCCTACGAGCAGTACTTC
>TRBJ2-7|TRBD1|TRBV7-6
CASSRGTDEQYF
TGTGCCAGCAGCCGAGGGACAGACGAGCAGTACTTC
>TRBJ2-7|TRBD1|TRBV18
CASSHRGQGHEQYF
TGTGCCAGCTCTCATCGGGGACAGGGACACGAGCAGTACTTC
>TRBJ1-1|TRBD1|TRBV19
CASRGQIIYGAFF
TGTGCCAGTAGGGGACAGATAATTTACGGGGCTTTCTTT
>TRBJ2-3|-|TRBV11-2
CASSFRGTDTQYF
TGTGCCAGCAGCTTCCGGGGGACAGATACGCAGTATTTT
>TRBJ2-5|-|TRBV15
CATSALGGEETQYF
TGTGCCACCAGCGCCCTAGGGGGGGAAGAGACCCAGTACTTC
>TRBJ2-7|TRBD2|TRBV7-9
CASSSGGSSYEQYF
TGTGCCAGCAGCTCCGGGGGGTCCTCCTACGAGCAGTACTTC
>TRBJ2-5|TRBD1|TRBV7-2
CASSSTDRGQTQYF
TGTGCCAGCAGCTCCACTGACAGGGGACAGACCCAGTACTTC
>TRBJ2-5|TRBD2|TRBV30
CAWSLTLGGGKETQYF
TGTGCCTGGAGTCTAACCCTCGGGGGGGGAAAAGAGACCCAGTACTTC
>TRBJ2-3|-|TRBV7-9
CASSSRLESTDTQYF
TGTGCCAGCAGCTCCCGACTAGAGAGCACAGATACGCAGTATTTT
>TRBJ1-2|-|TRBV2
CATPTGGGGEFYGYTF
TGTGCCACCCCCACCGGGGGGGGCGGTGAATTCTATGGCTACACCTTC
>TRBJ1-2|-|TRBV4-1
CASSPMGHLNYGYTF
TGCGCCAGCAGCCCTATGGGACACCTTAACTATGGCTACACCTTC
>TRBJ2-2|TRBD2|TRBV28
CASRPGGPDTGELFF
TGTGCCAGCAGGCCGGGAGGGCCCGACACCGGGGAGCTGTTTTTT
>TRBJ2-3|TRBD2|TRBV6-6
CASSWAPGGDTDTQYF
TGTGCCAGCAGCTGGGCTCCGGGAGGGGACACAGATACGCAGTATTTT
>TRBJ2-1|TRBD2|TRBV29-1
CSVALGLAGGVPFF
TGCAGCGTTGCGCTGGGACTAGCGGGAGGTGTTCCGTTCTTC
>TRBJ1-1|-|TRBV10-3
CAISDIALGNTEAFF
TGTGCCATCAGTGATATAGCCTTAGGGAACACTGAAGCTTTCTTT
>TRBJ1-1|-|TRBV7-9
CASSQKRGSLNTEAFF
TGTGCCAGCAGCCAGAAGAGGGGGTCCCTGAACACTGAAGCTTTCTTT
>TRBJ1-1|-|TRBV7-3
CASSLGRRQANTEAFF
TGTGCCAGCAGCTTAGGAAGGCGACAGGCGAACACTGAAGCTTTCTTT
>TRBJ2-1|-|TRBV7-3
CASSLQGGSYNEQFF
TGTGCCAGCAGCTTACAGGGGGGCTCCTACAATGAGCAGTTCTTC
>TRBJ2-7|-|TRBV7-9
CASSLAGAEQYF
TGTGCCAGCAGCTTAGCGGGGGCTGAGCAGTACTTC